These 11 T cell receptor beta chains were sequenced from one sample in a study of tumor-infiltrating lymphocytes in oesophageal squamous cell carcinoma. TCRdb redid the calling of the PCR reads with MiXCR, one entry per CDR3 protein. This sample has 9,500 or so distinct CDR3 sequences, with about three fifths found just once. The sample was esophageal tumor tissue. The origin of the receptors is a male donor with esophageal squamous cell carcinoma.

The V and J genes are TRBV7-4 and TRBJ2-7; no reliable D call. Germline V gene lookup returns CDR1 SGHVT and CDR2 SQSDAQ. V was pared by 6 bases and J by 4 bases, with 16 bases between. The CDR3 spans 14 residues. The CDR3 DNA reads as TGTGCCAGCAGAGCCGATTACCTAGAGTACGAGCAGTACTTC. This translates into CASRADYLEYEQYF. The full variable domain, in which reference TRBV7-4 and TRBJ2-7 provide the parts outside the CDR3, is GAGVSQSPRYKVAKRGRDVALRCDSISGHVTLYWYRQTLGQGSEVLTYSQSDAQRDKSGRPSGRFSAERPERSVSTLKIQRTEQGDSAVYLCASRADYLEYEQYFGPGTRLTVT.

V is TRBV12-3 or TRBV12-4 and J is TRBJ2-7; TRBD2 matches at 10 bases. The CDR3 spans 15 residues. V trimming: 6 bases; J trimming: 1 base; junction bases outside the gene matches: 6. CDR3 in DNA: TGTGCCAGCAGGGCCGGGACTAGCGCTTCCTACGAGCAGTACTTC. Residues: CASRAGTSASYEQYF.

The rearrangement uses TRBV6-6 and TRBJ2-5; D may match TRBD1 or TRBD2 (7 bases each). The last part of the DNA fits TRBJ2-1 better; the J call may be wrong. The CDR3 is made up of 16 amino acids. Germline V gives CDR1 MNHNY, CDR2 SVGAGI (reference sequence). The CDR3 loop is CASSYSRTGGRDTQFF. CDR3 DNA: TGTGCCAGCAGTTACTCGAGGACAGGAGGGAGGGATACGCAGTTCTTC.

The table lists this clonotype with many counts. The CDR3 is CASSAGHGALEGYTF. The CDR3 nucleotides read TGCGCCAGCAGCGCGGGACACGGGGCCTTGGAGGGCTACACCTTC. The chain joins TRBV5-1 to TRBJ1-2; maybe TRBD1 (6 bases). The germline V and J ends were trimmed by 4 bases and 8 bases, with 21 bases remaining between them. CDR1 is SGHRS and CDR2 is YFSETQ in the germline V gene. The CDR3 consists of 15 residues. Full variable domain (remainder filled in from reference TRBV5-1 and TRBJ1-2): KAGVTQTPRYLIKTRGQQVTLSCSPISGHRSVSWYQQTPGQGLQFLFEYFSETQRNKGNFPGRFSGRQFSNSRSEMNVSTLELGDSALYLCASSAGHGALEGYTFGSGTRLTVV.

In its sample, this clonotype is medium-sized. CDR3 nucleotides: TGTGCCAGCAGCTCTAAAGAGACCCAGTACTTC. Translation gives CASSSKETQYF. The chain recombines TRBV11-2 with TRBJ2-5; no definite D call. Per the germline V gene, CDR1 is SGHAT and CDR2 is FQNNGV. Trimming took 4 bases from V and 3 from J, leaving 3 bases between them. This CDR3 contains 11 residues.

This clonotype was observed at least ten times. The DNA of the CDR3 is TGTGCCAGCACGCTAGCGGGAGTTATGAATGAGCAGTTCTTC. Protein: CASTLAGVMNEQFF. The V call is TRBV5-8, the J call TRBJ2-1; 10 bases are a match to TRBD2. Trimming removed 6 bases from V and 7 bases from J; junction bases left unmatched: 7. The CDR3 has 14 amino acids. The germline V gene encodes CDR1 SGHTS and CDR2 YDEGEE.

The J gene is TRBJ2-3, the V gene TRBV7-2; TRBD2 is a possible D gene (7 bases). Per germline, CDR1 SGHTA and CDR2 FQGNSA. The CDR3 is made up of 14 amino acids. Trimming pared 3 bases from V and 4 bases from J, leaving 11 bases between. As DNA, the CDR3 is TGTGCCAGCAGCTTTGCGGGGGCGGCAGATACGCAGTATTTT. Protein product: CASSFAGAADTQYF.

This clonotype rates as medium-sized (0.01 to 0.1%). V usage is TRBV6-1 and J usage is TRBJ1-2, with a tentative D call TRBD1 (5 bases). Germline V gene data show CDR1 as MNHNS and CDR2 as SASEGT. With 6 bases removed from V and 0 bases from J, the gap between germline ends came to 20 bases. The CDR3 runs to 17 residues. CDR3: CASSREVGDLANYGYTF. The DNA of the CDR3 is TGTGCCAGCAGCCGGGAAGTTGGGGACCTAGCTAACTATGGCTACACCTTC.

This clonotype was seen only once. This chain joins TRBV10-3 and TRBJ1-1; D is possibly TRBD1 (6 bases). Trimming removed 3 bases from V and 5 bases from J, with 10 bases in between. Germline-derived CDR1 and CDR2 are ENHRY and SYGVKD. The CDR3 runs to 13 residues. CDR3 nucleotides: TGTGCCATCAGTGACCGGGGGCGGACTGAAGCTTTCTTT. Its translation: CAISDRGRTEAFF.

The chain carries TRBV6-5 and TRBJ2-3; 7 nucleotides agree with TRBD1. The closer fit of TRBJ1-5 to the DNA end suggests the J call may be wrong. There are 15 residues in the CDR3. The germline gives CDR1 MNHEY, CDR2 SVGAGI. In DNA form, the CDR3 reads TGTGCCAGCAGGATGAGGGGGCAATGGTTTCAGCCCCAGCATTTT. It specifies CASRMRGQWFQPQHF.

The gene calls are TRBV7-2 and TRBJ2-5; 7 positions agree with TRBD2. Trimming took 5 bases from V and 11 from J; bases not matched to a gene: 17. The germline V gene has CDR1 SGHTA and CDR2 FQGNSA. The CDR3 sequence is 15 residues long. CDR3 sequence (DNA): TGTGCCAGCAGCGGACCAGCGGGACTCAAAGGGGAGCAGTACTTC. This sequence encodes CASSGPAGLKGEQYF.